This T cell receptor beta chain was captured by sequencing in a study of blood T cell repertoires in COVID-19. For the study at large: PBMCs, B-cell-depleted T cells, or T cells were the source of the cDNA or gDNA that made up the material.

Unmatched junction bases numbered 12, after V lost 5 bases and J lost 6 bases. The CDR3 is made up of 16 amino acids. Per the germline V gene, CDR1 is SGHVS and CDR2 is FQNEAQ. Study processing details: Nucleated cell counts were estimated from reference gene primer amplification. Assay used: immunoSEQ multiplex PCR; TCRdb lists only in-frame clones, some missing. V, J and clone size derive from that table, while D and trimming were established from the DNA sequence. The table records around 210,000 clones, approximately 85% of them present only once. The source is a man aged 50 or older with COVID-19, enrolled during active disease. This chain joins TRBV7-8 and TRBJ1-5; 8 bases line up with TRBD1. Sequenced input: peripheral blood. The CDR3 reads CASSPLGTGGIQPQHF. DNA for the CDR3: TGTGCCAGCAGCCCTCTAGGAACAGGGGGTATTCAGCCCCAGCATTTT.